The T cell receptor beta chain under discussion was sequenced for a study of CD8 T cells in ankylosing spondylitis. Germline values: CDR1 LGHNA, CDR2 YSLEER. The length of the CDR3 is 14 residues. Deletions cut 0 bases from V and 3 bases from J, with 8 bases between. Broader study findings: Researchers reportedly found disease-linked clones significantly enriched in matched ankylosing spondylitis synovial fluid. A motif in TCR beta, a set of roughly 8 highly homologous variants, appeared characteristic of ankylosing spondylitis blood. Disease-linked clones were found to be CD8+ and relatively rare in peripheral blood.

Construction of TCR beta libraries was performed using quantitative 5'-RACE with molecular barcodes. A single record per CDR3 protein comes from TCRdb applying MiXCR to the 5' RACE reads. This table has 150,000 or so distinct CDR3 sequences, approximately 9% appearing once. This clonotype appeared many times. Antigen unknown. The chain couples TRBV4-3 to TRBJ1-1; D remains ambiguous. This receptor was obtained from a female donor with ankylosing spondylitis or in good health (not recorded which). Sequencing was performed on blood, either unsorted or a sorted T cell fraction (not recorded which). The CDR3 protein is CASSQDPRDTEAFF. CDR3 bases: TGCGCCAGCAGCCAAGACCCCCGGGACACTGAAGCTTTCTTT.